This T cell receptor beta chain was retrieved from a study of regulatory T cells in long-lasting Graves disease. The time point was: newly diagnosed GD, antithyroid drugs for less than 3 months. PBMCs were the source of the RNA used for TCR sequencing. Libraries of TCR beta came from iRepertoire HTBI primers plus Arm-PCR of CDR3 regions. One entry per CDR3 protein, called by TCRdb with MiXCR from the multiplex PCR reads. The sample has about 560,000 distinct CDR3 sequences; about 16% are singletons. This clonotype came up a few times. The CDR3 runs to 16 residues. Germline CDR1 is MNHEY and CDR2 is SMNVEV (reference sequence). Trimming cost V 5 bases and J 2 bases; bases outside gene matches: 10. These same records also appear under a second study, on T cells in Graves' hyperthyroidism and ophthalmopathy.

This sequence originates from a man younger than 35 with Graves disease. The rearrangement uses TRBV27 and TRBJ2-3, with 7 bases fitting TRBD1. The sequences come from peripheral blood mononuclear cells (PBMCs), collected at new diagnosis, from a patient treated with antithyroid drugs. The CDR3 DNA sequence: TGTGCCAGCAGTCCTCGGACAGGCTTTATCACAGATACGCAGTATTTT. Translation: CASSPRTGFITDTQYF.